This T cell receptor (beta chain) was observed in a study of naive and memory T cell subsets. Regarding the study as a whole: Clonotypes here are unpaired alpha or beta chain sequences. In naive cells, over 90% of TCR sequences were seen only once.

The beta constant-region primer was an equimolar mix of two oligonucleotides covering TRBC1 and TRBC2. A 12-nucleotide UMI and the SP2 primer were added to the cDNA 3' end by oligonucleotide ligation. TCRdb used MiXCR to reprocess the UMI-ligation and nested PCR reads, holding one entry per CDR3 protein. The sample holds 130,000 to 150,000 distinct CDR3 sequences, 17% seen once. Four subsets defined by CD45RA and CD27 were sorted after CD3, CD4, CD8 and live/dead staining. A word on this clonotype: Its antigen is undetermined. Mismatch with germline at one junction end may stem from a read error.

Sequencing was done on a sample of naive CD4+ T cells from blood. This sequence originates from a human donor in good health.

The DNA for the CDR3 is TGTGCCATCAGGAGTCGGACGGAGAATTCACCCCTCAACTTT. Its protein is CAIRSRTENSPLNF. V and J are TRBV10-3 and TRBJ1-6; D not resolved. The CDR3 contains 14 residues. Germline-derived CDR1 and CDR2 are ENHRY and SYGVKD.